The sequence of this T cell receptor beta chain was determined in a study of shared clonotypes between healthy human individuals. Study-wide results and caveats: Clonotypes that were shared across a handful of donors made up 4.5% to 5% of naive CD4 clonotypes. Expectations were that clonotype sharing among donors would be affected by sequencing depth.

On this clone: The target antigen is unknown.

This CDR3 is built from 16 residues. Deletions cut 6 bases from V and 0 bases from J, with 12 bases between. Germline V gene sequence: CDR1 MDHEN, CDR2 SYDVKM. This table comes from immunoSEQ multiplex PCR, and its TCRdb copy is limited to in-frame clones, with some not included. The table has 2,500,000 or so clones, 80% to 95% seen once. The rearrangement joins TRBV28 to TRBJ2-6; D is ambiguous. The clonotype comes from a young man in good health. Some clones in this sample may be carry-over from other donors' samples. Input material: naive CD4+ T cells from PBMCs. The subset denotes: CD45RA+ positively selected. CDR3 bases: TGTGCCAGCAGCCGCCCCAGCCGCTCTGGGGCCAACGTCCTGACTTTC. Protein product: CASSRPSRSGANVLTF.